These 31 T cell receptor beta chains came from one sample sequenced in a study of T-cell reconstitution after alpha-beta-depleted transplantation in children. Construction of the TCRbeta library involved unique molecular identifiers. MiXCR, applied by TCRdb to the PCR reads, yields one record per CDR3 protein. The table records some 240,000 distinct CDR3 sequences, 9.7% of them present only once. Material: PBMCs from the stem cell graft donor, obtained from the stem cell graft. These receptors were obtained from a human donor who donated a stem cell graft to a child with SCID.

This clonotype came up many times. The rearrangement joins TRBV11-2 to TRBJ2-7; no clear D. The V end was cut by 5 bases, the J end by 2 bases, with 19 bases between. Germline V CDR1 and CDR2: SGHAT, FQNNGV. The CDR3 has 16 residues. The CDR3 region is CASSPEVLPGAYEQYF. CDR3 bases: TGTGCCAGCAGCCCCGAGGTTTTGCCTGGAGCCTACGAGCAGTACTTC.

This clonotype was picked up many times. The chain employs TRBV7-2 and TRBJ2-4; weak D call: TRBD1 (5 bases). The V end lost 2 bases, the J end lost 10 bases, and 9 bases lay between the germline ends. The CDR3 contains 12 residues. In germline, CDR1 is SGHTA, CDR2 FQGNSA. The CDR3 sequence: CASSLRDRIQYF. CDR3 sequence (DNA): TGTGCCAGCAGCTTAAGAGACAGAATTCAGTACTTC. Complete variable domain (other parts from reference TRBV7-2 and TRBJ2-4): GAGVSQSPSNKVTEKGKDVELRCDPISGHTALYWYRQSLGQGLEFLIYFQGNSAPDKSGLPSDRFSAERTGGSVSTLTIQRTQQEDSAVYLCASSLRDRIQYFGAGTRLSVL.

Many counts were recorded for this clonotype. Here the CDR3 DNA reads TGTGCCAGCAGTTTGGGGAGACAGGGTATTAGGGGGAACACTGAAGCTTTCTTT. This gives the protein CASSLGRQGIRGNTEAFF. The chain links TRBV12-3 or TRBV12-4 to TRBJ1-1; TRBD1 matches 7 bases. V gave up 3 bases and J gave up 1 base; unmatched junction bases: 14. The CDR3 has 18 amino acids.

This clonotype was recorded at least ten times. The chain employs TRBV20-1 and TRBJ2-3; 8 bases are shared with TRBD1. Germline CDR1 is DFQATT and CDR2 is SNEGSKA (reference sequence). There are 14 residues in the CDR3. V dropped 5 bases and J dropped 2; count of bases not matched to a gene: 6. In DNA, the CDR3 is TGCAGTGCTCTAAAGACAGGGGTCACAGATACGCAGTATTTT. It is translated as CSALKTGVTDTQYF.

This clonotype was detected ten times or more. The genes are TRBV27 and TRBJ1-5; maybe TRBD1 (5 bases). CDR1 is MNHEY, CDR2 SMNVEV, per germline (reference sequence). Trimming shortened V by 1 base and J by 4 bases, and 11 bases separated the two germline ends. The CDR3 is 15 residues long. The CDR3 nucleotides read TGTGCCAGCAGTTTATTCGGAGGGGCTAATCAGCCCCAGCATTTT. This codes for CASSLFGGANQPQHF.

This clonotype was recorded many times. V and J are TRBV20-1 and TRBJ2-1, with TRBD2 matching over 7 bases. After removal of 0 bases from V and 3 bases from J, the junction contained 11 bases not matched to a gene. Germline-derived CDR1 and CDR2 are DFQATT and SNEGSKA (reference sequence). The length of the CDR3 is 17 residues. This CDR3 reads CSARDHMGGNLYNEQFF. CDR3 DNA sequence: TGCAGTGCTAGAGATCATATGGGGGGGAATCTCTACAATGAGCAGTTCTTC.

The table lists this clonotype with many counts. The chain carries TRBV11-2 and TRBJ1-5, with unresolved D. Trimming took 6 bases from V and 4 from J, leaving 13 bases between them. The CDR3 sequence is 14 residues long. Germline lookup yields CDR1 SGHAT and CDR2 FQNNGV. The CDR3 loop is CASSAGIINQPQHF. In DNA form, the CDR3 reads TGTGCCAGCAGTGCCGGGATTATTAATCAGCCCCAGCATTTT.

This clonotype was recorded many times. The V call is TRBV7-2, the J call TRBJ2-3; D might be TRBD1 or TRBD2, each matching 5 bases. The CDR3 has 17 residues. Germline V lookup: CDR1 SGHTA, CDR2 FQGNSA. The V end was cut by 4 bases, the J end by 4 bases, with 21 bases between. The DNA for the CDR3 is TGTGCCAGCAGCTCTACACCGGGACGGCGAGTGCCAGATACGCAGTATTTT. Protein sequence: CASSSTPGRRVPDTQYF.

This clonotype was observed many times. The CDR3 reads CASSPPIGLYNEQFF. The DNA for the CDR3 is TGTGCCAGCTCACCTCCGATAGGTCTCTACAATGAGCAGTTCTTC. The chain uses TRBV18 and TRBJ2-1; D call uncertain. The CDR3 is 15 residues long. The germline V and J ends were trimmed by 3 bases and 3 bases, with 12 bases remaining between them. Germline V CDR1 and CDR2: KGHSH, LQKENI.

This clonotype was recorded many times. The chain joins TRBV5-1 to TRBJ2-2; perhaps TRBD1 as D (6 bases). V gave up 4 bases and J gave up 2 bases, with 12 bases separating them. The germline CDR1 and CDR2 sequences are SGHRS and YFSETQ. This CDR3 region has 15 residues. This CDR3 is CASSPGDTNTGELFF. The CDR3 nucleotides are TGCGCCAGCAGCCCCGGGGACACCAACACCGGGGAGCTGTTTTTT. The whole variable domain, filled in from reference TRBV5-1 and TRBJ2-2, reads KAGVTQTPRYLIKTRGQQVTLSCSPISGHRSVSWYQQTPGQGLQFLFEYFSETQRNKGNFPGRFSGRQFSNSRSEMNVSTLELGDSALYLCASSPGDTNTGELFFGEGSRLTVL.

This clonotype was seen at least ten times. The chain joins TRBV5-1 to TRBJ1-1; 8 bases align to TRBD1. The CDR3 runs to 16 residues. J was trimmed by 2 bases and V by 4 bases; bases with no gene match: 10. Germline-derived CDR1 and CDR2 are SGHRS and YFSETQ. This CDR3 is CASSPAGQVINTEAFF. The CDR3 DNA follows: TGCGCCAGCAGCCCCGCGGGACAGGTGATCAACACTGAAGCTTTCTTT.

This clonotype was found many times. The CDR3 region has the DNA TGTGCCAGCAGTTACTACAGAACAGATACGCAGTATTTT. The encoded protein is CASSYYRTDTQYF. This sequence joins TRBV6-5 and TRBJ2-3; unclear D gene. The V end was cut by 1 base, the J end by 3 bases, with 5 bases between. Germline V gene sequence: CDR1 MNHEY, CDR2 SVGAGI. This CDR3 is 13 amino acids long.

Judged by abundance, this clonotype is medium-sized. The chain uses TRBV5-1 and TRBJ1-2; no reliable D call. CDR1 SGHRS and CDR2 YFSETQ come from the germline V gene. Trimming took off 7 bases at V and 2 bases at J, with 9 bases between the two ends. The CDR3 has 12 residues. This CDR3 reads CASGEPNYGYTF. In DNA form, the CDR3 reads TGCGCCAGCGGGGAGCCAAACTATGGCTACACCTTC.

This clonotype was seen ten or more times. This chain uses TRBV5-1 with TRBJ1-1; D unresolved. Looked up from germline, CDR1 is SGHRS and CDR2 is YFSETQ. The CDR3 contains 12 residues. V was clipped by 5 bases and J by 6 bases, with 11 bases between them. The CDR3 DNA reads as TGCGCCAGCAGTCGGGAGGGCCCTGAAGCTTTCTTT. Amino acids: CASSREGPEAFF.

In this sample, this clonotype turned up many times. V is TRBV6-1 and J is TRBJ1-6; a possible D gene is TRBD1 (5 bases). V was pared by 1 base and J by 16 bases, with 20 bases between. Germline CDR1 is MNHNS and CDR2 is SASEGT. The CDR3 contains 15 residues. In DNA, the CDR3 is TGTGCCAGCAGTGAAGTTCCGGGACGGTGGATGTCTCTCCACTTT. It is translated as CASSEVPGRWMSLHF.

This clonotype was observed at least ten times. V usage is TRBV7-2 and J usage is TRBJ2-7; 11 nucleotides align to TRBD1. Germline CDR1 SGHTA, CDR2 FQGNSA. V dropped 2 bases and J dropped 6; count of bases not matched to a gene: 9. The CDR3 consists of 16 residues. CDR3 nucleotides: TGTGCCAGCAGCTTAAGGGACCGGGACAGGGGGTCCGAGCAGTACTTC. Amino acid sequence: CASSLRDRDRGSEQYF.

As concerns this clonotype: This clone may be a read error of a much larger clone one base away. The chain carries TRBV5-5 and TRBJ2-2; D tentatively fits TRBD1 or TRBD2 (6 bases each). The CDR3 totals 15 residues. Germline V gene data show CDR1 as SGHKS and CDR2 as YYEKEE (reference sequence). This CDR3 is CASSFGGSNTGELLF. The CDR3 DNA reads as TGTGCCAGCAGCTTCGGGGGCTCGAACACCGGGGAGCTGTTATTT.

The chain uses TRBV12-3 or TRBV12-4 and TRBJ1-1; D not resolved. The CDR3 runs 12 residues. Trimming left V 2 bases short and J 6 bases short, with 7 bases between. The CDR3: CASSLIFSEAFF. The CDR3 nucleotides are TGTGCCAGCAGTTTAATTTTCTCTGAAGCTTTCTTT.

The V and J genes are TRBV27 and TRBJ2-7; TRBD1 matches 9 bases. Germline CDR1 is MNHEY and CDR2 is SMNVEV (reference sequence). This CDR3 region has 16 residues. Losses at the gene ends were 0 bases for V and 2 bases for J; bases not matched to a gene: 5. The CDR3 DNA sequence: TGTGCCAGCAGTTTATCGCTTGGACAGGGGCCCTACGAGCAGTACTTC. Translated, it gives CASSLSLGQGPYEQYF.

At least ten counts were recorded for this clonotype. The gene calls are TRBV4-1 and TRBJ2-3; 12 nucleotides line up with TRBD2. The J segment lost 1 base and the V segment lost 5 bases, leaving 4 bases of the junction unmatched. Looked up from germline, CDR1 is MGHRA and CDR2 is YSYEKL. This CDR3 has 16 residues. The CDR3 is CASSSRTSGGTDTQYF. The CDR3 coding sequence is TGCGCCAGCAGCTCCCGGACTAGCGGGGGCACAGATACGCAGTATTTT.

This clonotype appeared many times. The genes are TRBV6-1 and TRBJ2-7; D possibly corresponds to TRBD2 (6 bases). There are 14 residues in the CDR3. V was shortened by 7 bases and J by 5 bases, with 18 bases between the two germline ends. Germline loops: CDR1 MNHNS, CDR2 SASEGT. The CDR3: CASIPRQEGHEQYF. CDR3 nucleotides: TGTGCCAGCATCCCCCGGCAGGAGGGCCACGAGCAGTACTTC.

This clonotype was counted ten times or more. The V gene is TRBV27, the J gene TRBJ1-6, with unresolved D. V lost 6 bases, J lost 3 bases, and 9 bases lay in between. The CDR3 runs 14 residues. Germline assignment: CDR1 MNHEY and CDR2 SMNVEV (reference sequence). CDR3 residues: CASRPGYYNSPLHF. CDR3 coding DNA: TGTGCCAGCAGACCGGGGTACTATAATTCACCCCTCCACTTT.

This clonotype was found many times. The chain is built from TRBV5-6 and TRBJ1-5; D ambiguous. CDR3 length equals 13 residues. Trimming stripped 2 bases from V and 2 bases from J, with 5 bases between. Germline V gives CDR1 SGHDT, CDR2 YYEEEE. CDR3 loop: CASSFDRNQPQHF. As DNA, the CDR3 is TGTGCCAGCAGCTTTGACCGCAATCAGCCCCAGCATTTT. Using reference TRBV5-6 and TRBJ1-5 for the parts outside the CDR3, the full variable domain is DAGVTQSPTHLIKTRGQQVTLRCSPKSGHDTVSWYQQALGQGPQFIFQYYEEEERQRGNFPDRFSGHQFPNYSSELNVNALLLGDSALYLCASSFDRNQPQHFGDGTRLSIL.

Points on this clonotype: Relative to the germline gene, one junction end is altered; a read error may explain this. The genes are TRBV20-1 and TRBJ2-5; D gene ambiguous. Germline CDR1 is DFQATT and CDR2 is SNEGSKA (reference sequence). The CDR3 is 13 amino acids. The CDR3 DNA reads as TGCAGTGCTAGAGATCAGCAAAAAGAGACCCATTACTTC. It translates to CSARDQQKETHYF.

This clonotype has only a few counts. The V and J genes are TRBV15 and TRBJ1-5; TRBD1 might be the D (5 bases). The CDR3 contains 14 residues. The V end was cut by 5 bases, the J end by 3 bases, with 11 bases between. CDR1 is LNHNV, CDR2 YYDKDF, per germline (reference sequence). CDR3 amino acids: CATSRKGTNQPQHF. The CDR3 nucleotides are TGTGCCACCAGCCGAAAAGGGACCAATCAGCCCCAGCATTTT.

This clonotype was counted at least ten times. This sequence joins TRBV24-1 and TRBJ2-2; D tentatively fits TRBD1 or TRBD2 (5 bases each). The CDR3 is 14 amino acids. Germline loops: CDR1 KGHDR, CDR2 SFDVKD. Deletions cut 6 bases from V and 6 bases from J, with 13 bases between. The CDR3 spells CATSSPRDPGELFF. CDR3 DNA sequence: TGTGCCACCAGTTCACCTCGGGACCCCGGGGAGCTGTTTTTT.

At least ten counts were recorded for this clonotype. The CDR3 region is CSARGDEQETQYF. Written as DNA, the CDR3 is TGCAGTGCTAGGGGGGATGAGCAAGAGACCCAGTACTTC. This rearrangement joins TRBV20-1 to TRBJ2-5, with D perhaps being TRBD1 or TRBD2 (5 bases each). The CDR3 extends over 13 amino acids. Germline V CDR1 and CDR2: DFQATT, SNEGSKA (reference sequence). The V and J ends lost 3 bases and 2 bases respectively, with 10 bases between them.

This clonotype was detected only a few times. In DNA, the CDR3 is TGTGCCAGCAGCTTTATAGTGGGGCAAGAGACCCAGTACTTC. Translation gives CASSFIVGQETQYF. The V and J genes are TRBV7-8 and TRBJ2-5; D gene unclear. The germline gives CDR1 SGHVS, CDR2 FQNEAQ. The CDR3 loop spans 14 amino acids. V dropped 3 bases and J dropped 2 bases, with 10 bases sitting between them.

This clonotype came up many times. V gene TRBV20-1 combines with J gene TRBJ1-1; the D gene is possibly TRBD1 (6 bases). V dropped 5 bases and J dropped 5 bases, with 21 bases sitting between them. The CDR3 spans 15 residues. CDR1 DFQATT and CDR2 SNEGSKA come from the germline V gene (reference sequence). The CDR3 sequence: CSARPTGRGGTEAFF. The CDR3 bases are TGCAGTGCTCGACCAACGGGCAGGGGAGGTACTGAAGCTTTCTTT.

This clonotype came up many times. DNA for the CDR3: TGTGCCAGCAGCCCCCTAGGAAACACCGGGGAGCTGTTTTTT. Translation gives CASSPLGNTGELFF. The V call is TRBV7-2, the J call TRBJ2-2; D remains ambiguous. CDR1 is SGHTA, CDR2 FQGNSA, per germline. Between the trimmed V and J ends, which lost 5 bases and 2 bases, there was a span of 9 bases. CDR3 length: 14 amino acids.

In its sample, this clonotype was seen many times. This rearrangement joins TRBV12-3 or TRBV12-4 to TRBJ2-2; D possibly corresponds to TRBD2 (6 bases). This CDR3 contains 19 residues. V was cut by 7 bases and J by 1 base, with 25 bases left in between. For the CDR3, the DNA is TGTGCCAGCACCCTATATAGACCCTGGAGGGCTGGGAACACCGGGGAGCTGTTTTTT. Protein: CASTLYRPWRAGNTGELFF.